The TCR beta chain described here comes from a study of shared clonotypes between healthy human individuals (dated by TCRdb to about 2020). Broadly, across the study: A couple of women and a few men aged 18 to 49 years were included in the cohort. For each donor, three plates each were used for CD4 naive and CD4 memory, two plates were used for CD8 naive, and one plate was used for CD8 memory. To estimate repertoire size and how much clonotype sharing occurs between individuals, the study deeply sequenced the blood TCR repertoires of roughly 5 healthy adults. Libraries were prepared and TCR repertoires were sequenced by different laboratories using diverse techniques, in order to increase sequencing depth and limit assay-specific biases. Leukapheresis yielded between about 0.85 and 9.5 billion PBMCs per donor.

About this clone itself: Its antigen is unknown. No much larger clonotype is one base removed from it; base qualities were not supplied.

The donors were healthy, HIV-negative adults with no recently reported acute infections or vaccinations. Every donor was a Caucasian adult residing in Nashville, Tennessee, USA. CD4+ T cells were enriched through magnetic negative selection, after which naive cells were positively selected on CD45RA and the remaining negative fraction served as the memory subset. After blood collection by leukapheresis, PBMCs were isolated using Ficoll-Histopaque density gradient centrifugation and then cryopreserved in the vapor phase of liquid nitrogen. Analytical flow cytometry was used to check the purity and quantity of every magnetically sorted T cell population. From each sorted fraction, genomic DNA was isolated and quantified by UV absorbance on a Nanodrop 2000c. V trim: 5 bases; J trim: 0 bases; unmatched bases: 1. The germline V gene yields LGHNA for CDR1 and YSLEER for CDR2. The CDR3, from cysteine to phenylalanine, totals 15 residues. The kept DNA is CDR3 alone, 45 bases in frame from the first base.

Study-wide conclusions, independent of this receptor: Naive subsets generally had larger estimated clonotype richness than memory subsets. Incomplete sequencing was indicated by rarefaction of sorted-subset datasets, despite the large sequencing depth. Approximately 5% of naive CD4, 3.5% of naive CD8, about 2.1% of memory CD4, and approximately 0.39% of memory CD8 clonotypes were shared across several donors. The genetic and exposure-history diversity represented was limited by the small number of donors. Pairwise subsampling indicated that sequencing depth was expected to affect the degree of clonotype sharing among donors. Sampling was limited to blood, and TCR repertoires in tissue likely differ from TCR repertoires in blood. Higher generation probabilities were observed for clonotypes shared by all four sorted-subset donors than for non-shared clonotypes.

Using the deep immunoSEQ assay, TCR CDR3 regions were amplified from genomic DNA by multiplex PCR. Genomic DNA extracted from each cell subset was distributed evenly over all wells of several immunoSEQ 96-well plates, and each plate served as one replicate. Each replicate PCR for sorted subsets received around 200 ng genomic DNA, equal to some 32,000 T cell genomes. Purified libraries were quantified with a Qubit 3.0 fluorometer, sized on a Bioanalyzer 2100, and re-quantified with the KAPA Library Quantification kit. A separate single-read 150-cycle Illumina NextSeq 550 flow cell was used to sequence each immunoSEQ 96-well plate. Concerning the study's data processing: The immunoSEQ output contained only junctional sequences without quality scores, so filtering could not match that applied to full-length reads. Sequences were annotated with PyIR, a Python wrapper for IgBLAST v1.9, and V/J genes and CDR3 were assigned using IMGT germline references. Reads were removed for weak V/J assignments (E-value above 1e-6), missing CDR3, stop codons, out-of-frame junctions, or ambiguous translated residues. V3J clonotypes were defined as sequences sharing the same inferred V gene, J gene, and CDR3 amino acid sequence. To compute the percentage overlap between repertoires, the number of shared unique clonotypes was divided by the size of the smaller repertoire. Repertoire richness was assessed with RTK rarefaction, the Chao1 estimator, and Recon v2.1 estimates of unobserved clonotypes. OLGA was used to compute generation probabilities for all TCRbeta clonotypes that the gDNA method yielded from a few donors. What TCRdb holds here is the immuneACCESS table cut down to in-frame rearrangements. Part of the clones is not present; checked against another copy, under half of the missing clones reflect an unresolved V gene, and the others are unexplained. That table gives V, J and clone size, and the DNA gave D and trimming. Counted in this sample were over a million clones; roughly 80% of them appeared once. The ten largest account for approximately 1.3% of the sample.

Sequencing was performed on memory CD4+ T cells sorted from blood. Per the publication, the cell subset or site label means: CD45RA-negative fraction. This sequence originates from a young man in good health. The chain is assembled from TRBV4-3 and TRBJ2-4, with TRBD2 identical over 10 junction bases. The nucleotide sequence reads TGCGCCAGCAGCGGGACTAGCGTAGCCAAAAACATTCAGTACTTC. This sequence encodes CASSGTSVAKNIQYF.